This is a list of T cell receptor beta chains from one sample in a study of a mutant IDH1 vaccine in newly diagnosed glioma. The antigens of these receptors remain unknown. Sequencing was performed with immunoSEQ multiplex PCR; in TCRdb, only in-frame clones are kept and a portion is missing. The sample carries 50,000 to 65,000 clones, about 65% recorded once. The source was peripheral blood mononuclear cells (PBMCs), collected from a glioma patient whose treatment included an IDH1 peptide vaccine. Source of these receptors: a man aged 35 to 55 with glioma. Some clones in this sample may be carry-over from other donors' samples. Each CDR3 is given with its conserved first and last residue. D genes are given only for firm matches. For some rows the clone size is stated as once, few or many, or as a class when expanded; others skip it.

CASSPGQLNEKLFF TGTGCCAGCAGTCCGGGACAGCTAAATGAAAAACTGTTTTTT TRBD1 14 TRBJ1-4 TRBV6-1 NA
CASSALPDVEAFF TGTGCCAGCTCAGCCTTACCTGATGTTGAAGCTTTCTTT NA 13 TRBJ1-1 TRBV18 NA
CASSRGQGAFNYGYTF TGTGCCAGCAGCCGAGGACAGGGGGCATTTAACTATGGCTACACCTTC TRBD1 16 TRBJ1-2 TRBV7-9 NA
CASSQSVGGDNSPLHF TGTGCCAGCAGCCAATCTGTAGGCGGCGATAATTCACCCCTCCACTTT NA 16 TRBJ1-6 TRBV4-2 NA
CASSQDLGTANTEAFF TGTGCCAGCAGCCAAGATTTGGGGACCGCGAACACTGAAGCTTTCTTT NA 16 TRBJ1-1 TRBV14 NA
CASSQVGGGYGYTF TGCGCCAGCAGCCAAGTAGGGGGCGGGTATGGCTACACCTTC TRBD1 14 TRBJ1-2 TRBV4-1 NA
CAWSPPVETQYF TGTGCCTGGAGTCCTCCCGTGGAGACCCAGTACTTC NA 12 TRBJ2-5 TRBV30 NA
CASSEAIASGVPAKNIQYF TGTGCCAGCAGTGAAGCTATAGCTAGCGGGGTCCCAGCCAAAAACATTCAGTACTTC TRBD2 19 TRBJ2-4 TRBV6-1 NA
CASSFRQALGYTF TGTGCCAGCAGTTTTCGACAGGCTCTTGGCTACACCTTC NA 13 TRBJ1-2 TRBV6-5 NA
CASRADSYSNQPQHF TGTGCCAGCAGGGCTGACAGCTATAGCAATCAGCCCCAGCATTTT NA 15 TRBJ1-5 TRBV2 NA
CASAQGGGTEAFF TGTGCCAGTGCTCAGGGGGGAGGAACTGAAGCTTTCTTT TRBD1 13 TRBJ1-1 TRBV19 NA
CASSIPGFTNVLTF TGTGCCAGTAGTATCCCAGGGTTTACCAACGTCCTGACTTTC NA 14 TRBJ2-6 TRBV19 NA
CSVPGQGGAEAFF TGCAGCGTTCCGGGCCAGGGGGGCGCTGAAGCTTTCTTT TRBD1 13 TRBJ1-1 TRBV29-1 NA
CASSEGGLALGEQYF TGTGCCAGCAGTGAAGGTGGACTAGCTCTGGGCGAGCAGTACTTC TRBD2 15 TRBJ2-7 TRBV2 once
CAWSAGQGNQPQHF TGTGCCTGGAGTGCCGGACAGGGAAATCAGCCCCAGCATTTT TRBD1 14 TRBJ1-5 TRBV30 NA
CASSTNTGTSGGAGKTQYF TGTGCCAGCAGCACCAATACCGGGACTAGCGGGGGGGCCGGGAAGACCCAGTACTTC TRBD2 19 TRBJ2-5 TRBV28 NA
CASSLEGSYEQYF TGCGCCAGCAGCTTGGAGGGCAGCTACGAGCAGTACTTC NA 13 TRBJ2-7 TRBV5-1 NA
CASRTSGYNEQFF TGTGCCAGCCGGACTAGCGGATACAATGAGCAGTTCTTC TRBD2 13 TRBJ2-1 TRBV6-1 few
CASSILPSSGGTDTQYF TGTGCCAGTAGTATCCTCCCCTCTAGCGGGGGAACAGATACGCAGTATTTT TRBD2 17 TRBJ2-3 TRBV19 NA
CASRTSGGTDTQYF TGTGCCAGCAGAACTAGCGGGGGCACAGATACGCAGTATTTT TRBD2 14 TRBJ2-3 TRBV2 NA
CASSSPGLGNTEAFF TGTGCCAGTAGTTCTCCGGGACTCGGGAACACTGAAGCTTTCTTT NA 15 TRBJ1-1 TRBV19 NA
CASSLTGTSGGYTGELFF TGTGCCAGCAGCTTAACCGGGACTAGCGGGGGATACACCGGGGAGCTGTTTTTT TRBD2 18 TRBJ2-2 TRBV7-9 NA
CASRGLRNEQFF TGTGCCAGCAGGGGACTCCGGAATGAGCAGTTCTTC NA 12 TRBJ2-1 TRBV2 NA
CASSLGVGSRYEQFF TGTGCCAGCAGCTTGGGGGTGGGATCCCGCTACGAGCAGTTCTTC NA 15 TRBJ2-1 TRBV5-4 NA
CASSLATPLQTYEQYF TGTGCTAGCAGCTTAGCTACCCCCCTGCAGACCTACGAGCAGTACTTC NA 16 TRBJ2-7 TRBV7-7 NA
CASSMTGRNEKLFF TGTGCCAGCAGCATGACAGGGCGTAATGAAAAACTGTTTTTT TRBD1 14 TRBJ1-4 TRBV6-5 NA
CASMFQSSYNEQFF TGTGCCAGCATGTTCCAGAGCTCCTACAATGAGCAGTTCTTC NA 14 TRBJ2-1 TRBV2 NA
CASSIRAGGTEAFF TGTGCCAGTAGTATTAGGGCAGGGGGCACTGAAGCTTTCTTT TRBD1 14 TRBJ1-1 TRBV19 NA
CASVPSGRGTDTQYF TGTGCCAGCGTACCCTCGGGACGGGGAACGGATACGCAGTATTTT NA 15 TRBJ2-3 TRBV7-8 NA